A single sample is the source of the 10 T cell receptor beta chains below, sequenced in a study of CD8+ T cells in alopecia areata. Sequencing templates came from extracted RNA that was reverse transcribed into cDNA. Some clones are missing from TCRdb's copy, which holds only in-frame ones; the method was immunoSEQ multiplex PCR. Among about 100,000 clones listed, around 60% were seen once. The treatment is: oral pan-JAK inhibitor, 5-10 mg twice daily. Source: CD8+ T cells sorted from blood, taken between weeks 55 and 65, from a patient treated with tofacitinib. Receptors originate from a human donor with alopecia areata.

The V and J genes are TRBV5-6 and TRBJ2-7; 8 bases align to TRBD2. This CDR3 is 15 amino acids long. Germline values: CDR1 SGHDT, CDR2 YYEEEE. V was pared by 0 bases and J by 6 bases, with 8 bases of the junction left unmatched. CDR3 loop: CASSLESRGGLEQYF. As DNA, the CDR3 is TGTGCCAGCAGCTTGGAATCCCGGGGGGGCCTCGAGCAGTACTTC.

The chain joins TRBV9 to TRBJ1-2; D is uncertain. Germline loops: CDR1 SGDLS, CDR2 YYNGEE. The ends were cut back, 2 bases at V and 9 bases at J, with 11 bases in the middle. The CDR3 is made up of 12 amino acids. The CDR3 here is CASSVSLSSYTF. In nucleotides, the CDR3 is TGTGCCAGCAGCGTGTCCTTGTCGAGCTACACCTTC.

The chain links TRBV4-1 to TRBJ1-2; 7 bases fit TRBD1. This CDR3 region has 15 residues. Germline-derived CDR1 and CDR2 are MGHRA and YSYEKL. Trimming took 1 base from V and 4 from J; bases not matched to a gene: 6. This CDR3 reads CASSQGDTGVYGYTF. CDR3 DNA: TGCGCCAGCAGCCAAGGAGATACAGGGGTCTATGGCTACACCTTC.

The chain carries TRBV15 and TRBJ2-1; D gene ambiguous. The V end lost 0 bases, the J end lost 5 bases, and 11 bases lay between the germline ends. Germline V gene lookup returns CDR1 LNHNV and CDR2 YYDKDF (reference sequence). CDR3 length: 15 residues. CDR3 in amino acids: CATSRDLGRDNEQFF. CDR3 DNA: TGTGCCACCAGCAGAGATTTGGGCAGAGACAATGAGCAGTTCTTC.

The chain carries TRBV5-6 and TRBJ1-1, with D uncertain. This CDR3 contains 12 residues. The germline V gene encodes CDR1 SGHDT and CDR2 YYEEEE. Trimming stripped 1 base from V and 6 bases from J, with 7 bases between. Written as DNA, the CDR3 is TGTGCCAGCAGCTTGTTCTCCTCTGAAGCTTTCTTT. Protein: CASSLFSSEAFF. Filled out from reference TRBV5-6 and TRBJ1-1, the complete variable domain reads DAGVTQSPTHLIKTRGQQVTLRCSPKSGHDTVSWYQQALGQGPQFIFQYYEEEERQRGNFPDRFSGHQFPNYSSELNVNALLLGDSALYLCASSLFSSEAFFGQGTRLTVV.

The chain is built from TRBV5-6 and TRBJ2-1; D perhaps matches TRBD2 (5 bases). This CDR3 has 14 amino acids. Germline V gives CDR1 SGHDT, CDR2 YYEEEE. Deletions cut 0 bases from V and 8 bases from J, with 12 bases between. In DNA form, the CDR3 reads TGTGCCAGCAGCTTGGGTCTAGCTGACTATGAGCAGTTCTTC. Protein: CASSLGLADYEQFF. Full variable domain (outside the CDR3, taken from reference TRBV5-6 and TRBJ2-1): DAGVTQSPTHLIKTRGQQVTLRCSPKSGHDTVSWYQQALGQGPQFIFQYYEEEERQRGNFPDRFSGHQFPNYSSELNVNALLLGDSALYLCASSLGLADYEQFFGPGTRLTVL.

The chain combines TRBV27 with TRBJ2-1, with a possible D match to TRBD2 (5 bases). There are 14 residues in the CDR3. V gave up 2 bases and J gave up 8 bases, with 13 bases separating them. Germline CDR1 MNHEY, CDR2 SMNVEV (reference sequence). Here the CDR3 DNA reads TGTGCCAGCAGTTTAGGCCCCTCTAGCCATGAGCAGTTCTTC. Its translation: CASSLGPSSHEQFF.

The V gene is TRBV11-2, the J gene TRBJ2-1; TRBD2 aligns across 10 bases. This CDR3 comprises 14 residues. The germline gives CDR1 SGHAT, CDR2 FQNNGV. V lost 2 bases, J lost 6 bases, and 1 base stayed unmatched. The CDR3 DNA reads TGTGCCAGCAGCTTACCTAGCGGGAGCAATGAGCAGTTCTTC. This translates into CASSLPSGSNEQFF.

The chain recombines TRBV7-2 with TRBJ1-5; TRBD1 is a possible D gene (5 bases). The germline V and J ends were trimmed by 5 bases and 7 bases, with 15 bases remaining between them. CDR1 SGHTA and CDR2 FQGNSA come from the germline V gene. The CDR3 is made up of 14 amino acids. CDR3 DNA: TGTGCCAGCAGCGAGGTAGGGGAAGGGCAGCCCCAGCATTTT. This sequence encodes CASSEVGEGQPQHF.

The chain couples TRBV5-6 to TRBJ1-1; D uncertain. The ends were cut back, 1 base at V and 5 bases at J, with 9 bases in the middle. CDR3 size: 13 residues. Germline V gene lookup returns CDR1 SGHDT and CDR2 YYEEEE. CDR3 residues: CASSLMGWTEAFF. CDR3 nucleotide sequence: TGTGCCAGCAGCTTGATGGGTTGGACTGAAGCTTTCTTT.